This T cell receptor (beta chain) was sequenced in a study of T cells in localized non-small cell lung cancer. Findings and limits, study-wide: Higher blood T cell density went with longer overall survival.

For this clone: Antigen specificity is unknown.

Data came from immunoSEQ multiplex PCR; TCRdb stores just in-frame clones and leaves some out. The sample includes about 54,000 clones, about 85% seen only once; the top ten take roughly 21%. Trimming left V 2 bases short and J 1 base short, with 5 bases between. The CDR3 extends over 13 amino acids. Germline V lookup: CDR1 SGHTA, CDR2 FQGNSA. The receptor comes from a female donor at least 60 years old with stage II squamous cell lung carcinoma. V usage is TRBV7-2 and J usage is TRBJ2-5, with D unresolved. Sequenced here: peripheral blood, sampled before any cancer treatment. The CDR3 region has the DNA TGTGCCAGCAGCTTAACCCCCCAAGAGACCCAGTACTTC. Its protein product is CASSLTPQETQYF.